This T cell receptor (beta chain) was captured by sequencing in a study of blood T cell repertoires in COVID-19. In the original processing: Nucleated cell counts were estimated from reference gene primer amplification. Libraries were prepared by immunoSEQ multiplex PCR; TCRdb keeps only in-frame clonotypes and omits some of them. The V and J calls and the clone size are those of that table, but D and trimming were determined from the DNA. Found here are 200,000 or so clones, 70% to 85% of them singletons; the top ten hold approximately 6.9%. V dropped 3 bases and J dropped 5 bases, with 13 bases sitting between them. CDR3 length equals 14 residues. Germline values: CDR1 LNHDA, CDR2 SQIVND (reference sequence).

The receptor was isolated from a human donor with acute or convalescent COVID-19. The donor label of this sample is uncertain. Sequenced material: peripheral blood. The J gene is TRBJ2-5, the V gene TRBV19; D ambiguous. The CDR3, as DNA: TGTGCCAGTAGTATGGAGCAGAGAAGCGAGACCCAGTACTTC. Encoded protein: CASSMEQRSETQYF.